A single sample gave rise to the 27 T cell receptor beta chains below, sequenced in a study of blood T cells in healthy people across ages. Using a J-beta primer mix together with a sample-barcoded 5' primer, a second PCR was run for roughly 6 to 12 cycles. A single record per CDR3 protein comes from TCRdb applying MiXCR to the 5' RACE reads. The sample holds about 640,000 distinct CDR3 sequences, approximately 50% seen once. The sample consisted of blood. The receptors were sampled from a man aged 55 to 70 in good health.

The rearrangement uses TRBV20-1 and TRBJ1-4; possibly TRBD1 for D (6 bases). Trimming shortened V by 5 bases and J by 5 bases, and 18 bases separated the two germline ends. Germline loops: CDR1 DFQATT, CDR2 SNEGSKA (reference sequence). The CDR3 sequence is 15 residues long. The CDR3 region has the DNA TGCAGTGCTGAGGCCCTAGGGGGATCCAATGAAAAACTGTTTTTT. Protein sequence: CSAEALGGSNEKLFF.

The CDR3 bases are TGCAGTGCTAGAGGGGGCAGCGGGGAGACCCAGTACTTC. Its translation is CSARGGSGETQYF. This chain connects TRBV20-1 to TRBJ2-5, with a weak D call TRBD2 (6 bases). CDR3 length: 13 residues. Germline V gives CDR1 DFQATT, CDR2 SNEGSKA (reference sequence). Trimming took off 1 base at V and 5 bases at J, with 11 bases between the two ends.

This chain connects TRBV7-2 to TRBJ2-7; TRBD2 aligns across 14 bases. The germline gives CDR1 SGHTA, CDR2 FQGNSA. V shed 2 bases and J 0 bases; nucleotides not matched to a gene: 6. The CDR3 is 18 residues long. The CDR3 sequence is CASSLRTSGGTSSYEQYF. DNA for the CDR3: TGTGCCAGCAGCTTACGGACTAGCGGGGGGACCAGCTCCTACGAGCAGTACTTC.

V is TRBV20-1 and J is TRBJ1-2; 8 nucleotides align to TRBD1. The CDR3 totals 13 residues. CDR1 is DFQATT and CDR2 is SNEGSKA in the germline V gene (reference sequence). Trimming removed 3 bases from V and 7 bases from J; junction bases left unmatched: 7. CDR3 region: CSASGQGAGGYTF. In nucleotides, the CDR3 is TGCAGTGCTAGTGGGCAGGGGGCCGGTGGCTACACCTTC.

The chain joins TRBV10-3 to TRBJ2-3; tentatively, D is TRBD1 (7 bases). This CDR3 comprises 14 residues. Germline V gives CDR1 ENHRY, CDR2 SYGVKD. The V and J ends lost 7 bases and 5 bases respectively, with 16 bases between them. The CDR3: CAIKGARGIDTQYF. CDR3 in DNA: TGTGCCATCAAGGGGGCGCGGGGCATAGATACGCAGTATTTT.

V usage is TRBV7-9 and J usage is TRBJ2-6, with D possibly TRBD1 on 6 matching bases. Trimming shortened V by 1 base and J by 2 bases, and 9 bases separated the two germline ends. CDR1 SEHNR and CDR2 FQNEAQ come from the germline V gene (reference sequence). There are 16 residues in the CDR3. The CDR3 nucleotides read TGTGCCAGCAGCTTAGGGGCAGGGGCTGGGGCCAACGTCCTGACTTTC. Amino acid sequence: CASSLGAGAGANVLTF.

The chain employs TRBV12-3 or TRBV12-4 and TRBJ2-1, with 9 bases that match TRBD1. Trimming cost V 3 bases and J 6 bases; bases outside gene matches: 3. The CDR3 length is 14 residues. Written as DNA, the CDR3 is TGTGCCAGCAGTTTTGGGGGACAGGGCAATGAGCAGTTCTTC. It codes for CASSFGGQGNEQFF.

This clonotype was seen only once. The rearrangement links TRBV27 to TRBJ2-7; 11 nucleotides line up with TRBD1. The assigned J gene may be wrong: the sequence end matches TRBJ2-5 better. Germline CDR1 is MNHEY and CDR2 is SMNVEV (reference sequence). The CDR3 is made up of 15 amino acids. This CDR3 reads CASSLRGTGGETQYF. Written as DNA, the CDR3 is TGTGCCAGCAGTTTAAGGGGGACAGGGGGAGAGACCCAGTACTTC.

This rearrangement joins TRBV29-1 to TRBJ2-1; 12 bases agree with TRBD2. The germline V gene has CDR1 SQVTM and CDR2 ANQGSEA. The junction had 7 bases not matched to a gene; V was cut back by 4 bases and J by 12 bases. CDR3 length: 13 amino acids. The CDR3 sequence is CSVGLAGGLGQFF. The DNA of the CDR3 is TGCAGCGTTGGGCTAGCGGGGGGGCTGGGGCAGTTCTTC.

V is TRBV15 and J is TRBJ2-1, with TRBD2 as a possible D gene (5 bases). CDR1 LNHNV and CDR2 YYDKDF come from the germline V gene (reference sequence). This CDR3 contains 17 residues. V shed 0 bases and J shed 4 bases, with 16 bases lying between them. CDR3 DNA sequence: TGTGCCACCAGCAGAGATATTCGGACGCAGCGGTACAATGAGCAGTTCTTC. Translating gives CATSRDIRTQRYNEQFF.

V is TRBV7-2 and J is TRBJ2-3; D tentatively reads TRBD1 or TRBD2 (5 bases each). Germline CDR1 reads SGHTA; CDR2 reads FQGNSA. V was clipped by 4 bases and J by 2 bases, with 10 bases between them. This CDR3 has 14 amino acids. CDR3 bases: TGTGCCAGCAGCTGGCGAGGGGTCACAGATACGCAGTATTTT. Translated, it gives CASSWRGVTDTQYF.

V usage is TRBV5-1 and J usage is TRBJ2-5; no clear D. This CDR3 contains 14 residues. The V gene's germline CDR1 is SGHRS and CDR2 YFSETQ. The V end lost 2 bases, the J end lost 2 bases, and 10 bases lay between the germline ends. The chain's CDR3 is CASSLNRAQETQYF. DNA of the CDR3: TGCGCCAGCAGCTTAAACCGGGCTCAAGAGACCCAGTACTTC.

The V and J genes are TRBV5-1 and TRBJ2-6; D unclear. Trimming removed 4 bases from V and 0 bases from J, with 8 bases in between. CDR3 length equals 15 residues. The germline CDR1 and CDR2 sequences are SGHRS and YFSETQ. The CDR3 coding sequence is TGCGCCAGCAGCAGCGCTAACTCTGGGGCCAACGTCCTGACTTTC. Translation gives CASSSANSGANVLTF.

This clonotype was picked up a small number of times. The rearrangement joins TRBV3-1 to TRBJ2-1; either TRBD1 or TRBD2 may fit D (5 bases each). Trimming shortened V by 4 bases and J by 0 bases, and 13 bases separated the two germline ends. The CDR3 length is 16 residues. Germline V lookup: CDR1 LGHDT, CDR2 YNNKEL (reference sequence). The chain's CDR3 is CASSLDPGSSYNEQFF. CDR3 nucleotides: TGTGCCAGCAGCCTTGATCCAGGGAGCTCCTACAATGAGCAGTTCTTC.

This rearrangement joins TRBV20-1 to TRBJ2-7, with TRBD2 matching over 8 bases. Germline assignment: CDR1 DFQATT and CDR2 SNEGSKA (reference sequence). CDR3 length: 13 amino acids. The ends lost 6 bases at V and 2 bases at J; junction bases unmatched: 6. The CDR3 sequence: CSATGGETYEQYF. CDR3 coding DNA: TGCAGTGCCACGGGAGGGGAAACCTACGAGCAGTACTTC.

This clonotype was counted only a few times. The CDR3 here is CASSPDFSYEQYF. CDR3 coding DNA: TGTGCCAGCAGCCCGGACTTCTCCTACGAGCAGTACTTC. The rearrangement links TRBV5-6 to TRBJ2-5; D possibly corresponds to TRBD2 (5 bases). The DNA end lines up better with TRBJ2-7; the J call may be wrong. From germline, CDR1 is SGHDT and CDR2 YYEEEE. The CDR3 consists of 13 residues.

This clonotype was counted a few times. The V gene is TRBV29-1, the J gene TRBJ2-5, with 8 positions matching TRBD1. Germline loops: CDR1 SQVTM, CDR2 ANQGSEA. The junction had 6 bases not matched to a gene; V was cut back by 1 base and J by 5 bases. The CDR3 totals 14 residues. The CDR3: CSVEARGRRETQYF. CDR3 coding DNA: TGCAGCGTTGAAGCCAGGGGGCGCAGGGAGACCCAGTACTTC.

The rearrangement uses TRBV12-3 or TRBV12-4 and TRBJ2-4; D gene uncertain. V was cut by 5 bases and J by 0 bases, with 17 bases left in between. This CDR3 has 17 amino acids. The CDR3 here is CASSTATEPIAKNIQYF. CDR3 DNA: TGTGCCAGCAGTACCGCGACGGAACCAATAGCCAAAAACATTCAGTACTTC.

This clonotype has just a few counts. The CDR3 coding sequence is TGCAGCGTTGAACGAGGCTACGTGGGCAATGAGCAGTTCTTC. This encodes CSVERGYVGNEQFF. This chain connects TRBV29-1 to TRBJ2-1; D unresolved. The V gene lost 2 bases and the J gene lost 6 bases, with 14 bases spanning the gap. The V gene's germline CDR1 is SQVTM and CDR2 ANQGSEA. This CDR3 region has 14 residues.

This chain uses TRBV10-2 with TRBJ2-7, with TRBD1 as a possible D gene (6 bases). V was trimmed by 4 bases and J by 0 bases, leaving 10 bases between them. The CDR3 runs to 14 residues. CDR1 and CDR2 from the germline V gene are WSHSY and SAAADI. CDR3 in amino acids: CASSGQGTSYEQYF. The CDR3 DNA sequence: TGCGCCAGCAGTGGGCAGGGGACCTCCTACGAGCAGTACTTC.

This clonotype was counted at least ten times. The V gene is TRBV7-2, the J gene TRBJ2-3, with D possibly being TRBD1 or TRBD2 (5 bases each). V was pared by 6 bases and J by 2 bases, with 18 bases between. This CDR3 is built from 16 residues. CDR1 and CDR2 (germline): SGHTA, FQGNSA. Here the CDR3 reads CASRSPGPQVTDTQYF. The CDR3 DNA follows: TGTGCCAGCAGAAGTCCGGGACCCCAAGTCACAGATACGCAGTATTTT.

This clonotype occurred a few times. The chain combines TRBV5-1 with TRBJ2-5; 8 bases line up with TRBD2. This CDR3 spans 16 amino acids. Losses at the gene ends were 4 bases for V and 2 bases for J; bases not matched to a gene: 10. From germline, CDR1 is SGHRS and CDR2 YFSETQ. DNA for the CDR3: TGCGCCAGCAGCCCCGGCGGACTAGCTGGTCAAGAGACCCAGTACTTC. Translated: CASSPGGLAGQETQYF.

The CDR3: CAISESEWSSYNEQFF. The DNA for the CDR3 is TGTGCCATCAGTGAGTCTGAGTGGAGCTCCTACAATGAGCAGTTCTTC. The genes are TRBV10-3 and TRBJ2-1; no clear D gene. Deletions cut 0 bases from V and 0 bases from J, with 9 bases between. The CDR3 has 16 residues. Germline V CDR1 and CDR2: ENHRY, SYGVKD.

The rearrangement links TRBV20-1 to TRBJ2-3, with 7 bases that match TRBD2. This CDR3 is 15 amino acids long. The V gene end was trimmed by 4 bases and the J gene end by 0 bases; junction bases not matched to a gene: 7. The germline V gene has CDR1 DFQATT and CDR2 SNEGSKA (reference sequence). CDR3 nucleotides: TGCAGTGCTAATGAAGCGGGGAGAAGCACAGATACGCAGTATTTT. It encodes CSANEAGRSTDTQYF.

This CDR3 reads CASSSPGTDTQYF. The CDR3 bases are TGCGCCAGCAGCTCCCCGGGCACAGATACGCAGTATTTT. The J gene is TRBJ2-3, the V gene TRBV4-1; D is uncertain. The CDR3 runs 13 residues. The germline V and J ends were trimmed by 5 bases and 1 base, with 7 bases remaining between them. Germline V gives CDR1 MGHRA, CDR2 YSYEKL.

This clonotype was counted between two and nine times. The chain's CDR3 is CASSQYRSGESYNEQFF. CDR3 sequence (DNA): TGCGCCAGCAGCCAGTACCGTAGCGGGGAGTCCTACAATGAGCAGTTCTTC. The rearrangement uses TRBV4-1 and TRBJ2-1; 8 positions agree with TRBD2. This CDR3 comprises 17 residues. V was clipped by 3 bases and J by 1 base; unmatched bases: 8. The V gene's germline CDR1 is MGHRA and CDR2 YSYEKL.

This chain uses TRBV7-8 with TRBJ2-1, with D hard to call. The V gene's germline CDR1 is SGHVS and CDR2 FQNEAQ. The CDR3 is 15 amino acids. Trimming took 2 bases from V and 8 from J, leaving 16 bases between them. In nucleotides, the CDR3 is TGTGCCAGCAGCTTAATGGTTGGTGCATGGGATGAGCAGTTCTTC. It is translated as CASSLMVGAWDEQFF.